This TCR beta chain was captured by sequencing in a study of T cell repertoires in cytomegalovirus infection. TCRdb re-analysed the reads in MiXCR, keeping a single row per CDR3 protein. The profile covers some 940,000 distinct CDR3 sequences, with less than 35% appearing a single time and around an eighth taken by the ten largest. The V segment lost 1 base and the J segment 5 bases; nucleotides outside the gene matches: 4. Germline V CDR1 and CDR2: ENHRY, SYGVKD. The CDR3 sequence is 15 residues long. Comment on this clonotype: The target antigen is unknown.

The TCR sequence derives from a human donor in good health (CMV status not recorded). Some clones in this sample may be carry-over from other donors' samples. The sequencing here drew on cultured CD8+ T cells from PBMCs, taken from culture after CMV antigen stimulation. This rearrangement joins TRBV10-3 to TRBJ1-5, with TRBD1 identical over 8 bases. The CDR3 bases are TGTGCCATCAGTGAGTGGGGACAGGAGGATCAGCCCCAGCATTTT. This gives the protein CAISEWGQEDQPQHF.